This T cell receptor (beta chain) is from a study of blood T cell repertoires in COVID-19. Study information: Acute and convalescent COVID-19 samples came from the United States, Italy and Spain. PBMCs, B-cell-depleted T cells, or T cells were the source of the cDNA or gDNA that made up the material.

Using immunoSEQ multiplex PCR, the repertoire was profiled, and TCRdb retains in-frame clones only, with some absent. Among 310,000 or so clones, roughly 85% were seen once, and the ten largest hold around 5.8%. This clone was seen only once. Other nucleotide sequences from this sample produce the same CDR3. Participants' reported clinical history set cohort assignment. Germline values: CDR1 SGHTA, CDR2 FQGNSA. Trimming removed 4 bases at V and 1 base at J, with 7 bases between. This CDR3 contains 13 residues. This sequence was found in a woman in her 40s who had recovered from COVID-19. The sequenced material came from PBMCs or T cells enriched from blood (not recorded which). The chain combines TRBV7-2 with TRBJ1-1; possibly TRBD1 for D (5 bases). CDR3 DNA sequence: TGTGCCAGCAGCTCCACAGGGAACACTGAAGCTTTCTTT. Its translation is CASSSTGNTEAFF. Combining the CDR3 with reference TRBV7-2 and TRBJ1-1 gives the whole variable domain GAGVSQSPSNKVTEKGKDVELRCDPISGHTALYWYRQSLGQGLEFLIYFQGNSAPDKSGLPSDRFSAERTGGSVSTLTIQRTQQEDSAVYLCASSSTGNTEAFFGQGTRLTVV.